These T cell receptor beta chains were read from a single sample in a study of blood T cell repertoires in COVID-19. Profiling relied on immunoSEQ multiplex PCR, and the TCRdb table lists in-frame clones only, not all of them. There are fewer than 40,000 clones in the sample; over 80% occur only once, and 14% lies in the top ten. The material sequenced was peripheral blood. The receptor set was obtained from a man between 60 and 70 years old with active COVID-19. Each CDR3 is given with its conserved first and last residue. Fields, in order: CDR3 protein, CDR3 DNA, V gene, J gene, D gene, clone size. A D gene is named only where the DNA matches it firmly. Part of the rows lack a size; the others show once, few, many or a class for expanded clones.

CASSPSRDNEQFF,TGTGCCAGCTCACCATCCAGGGACAATGAGCAGTTCTTC,TRBV18,TRBJ2-1,NA,NA
CASSMSGTSGGIGKTQYF,TGTGCCAGTAGTATGTCCGGGACTAGCGGGGGAATAGGCAAGACCCAGTACTTC,TRBV19,TRBJ2-5,TRBD2,NA
CASSPVPGQGNTEAFF,TGTGCCAGCAGCCCTGTCCCGGGACAGGGGAACACTGAAGCTTTCTTT,TRBV7-9,TRBJ1-1,TRBD1,NA
CASSLTSGSGSEQFF,TGTGCCAGCAGCCTCACGAGCGGGAGTGGGAGTGAGCAGTTCTTC,TRBV7-9,TRBJ2-1,TRBD2,NA
CASSLIGSGGTNEQFF,TGTGCCAGCAGCTTAATAGGGTCAGGGGGTACCAATGAGCAGTTCTTC,TRBV7-3,TRBJ2-1,TRBD1,NA
CASSFNPPGTDTQYF,TGTGCCAGCAGTTTCAACCCGCCCGGGACAGATACGCAGTATTTT,TRBV6-9,TRBJ2-3,NA,NA
CASSLDRGGNTGELFF,TGTGCCAGCAGCTTAGACAGGGGAGGTAACACCGGGGAGCTGTTTTTT,TRBV7-3,TRBJ2-2,TRBD1,few
CASSKDSTPRHEQYF,TGTGCCAGCAGCAAAGACAGCACACCCCGTCACGAGCAGTACTTC,TRBV7-9,TRBJ2-7,NA,NA
CASSVGTRGSYNEQFF,TGTGCCAGCAGCGTAGGGACTCGCGGTTCCTACAATGAGCAGTTCTTC,TRBV9,TRBJ2-1,NA,NA
CSVVDQGGYTF,TGCAGCGTTGTGGACCAGGGGGGCTACACCTTC,TRBV29-1,TRBJ1-2,NA,NA
CSVARTGAYEQYF,TGCAGCGTTGCCCGGACAGGGGCGTACGAGCAGTACTTC,TRBV29-1,TRBJ2-7,TRBD1,NA
CASSIDLEHAMNTEAFF,TGTGCCAGTAGTATAGATCTGGAGCACGCGATGAACACTGAAGCTTTCTTT,TRBV19,TRBJ1-1,NA,NA
CASSYSLNNEQFF,TGTGCCAGCAGCTACTCATTAAACAATGAGCAGTTCTTC,TRBV7-7,TRBJ2-1,NA,NA
CASSFPTGWDGYTF,TGTGCCAGCAGCTTTCCGACAGGATGGGATGGCTACACCTTC,TRBV5-4,TRBJ1-2,NA,NA
CASSESVNVLTMNTEAFF,TGCGCCAGCAGTGAGTCAGTGAATGTTCTAACGATGAACACTGAAGCTTTCTTT,TRBV10-1,TRBJ1-1,NA,NA
CSVEQAFRITDNEQFF,TGCAGCGTTGAACAAGCGTTTAGGATAACCGACAATGAGCAGTTCTTC,TRBV29-1,TRBJ2-1,NA,NA
CASSPVDRSIYGYTF,TGTGCCAGCAGCCCCGTAGACAGGTCCATCTATGGCTACACCTTC,TRBV9,TRBJ1-2,NA,NA
CAGRQGLYYGYTF,TGTGCCGGAAGACAGGGTTTATACTATGGCTACACCTTC,TRBV2,TRBJ1-2,TRBD1,NA